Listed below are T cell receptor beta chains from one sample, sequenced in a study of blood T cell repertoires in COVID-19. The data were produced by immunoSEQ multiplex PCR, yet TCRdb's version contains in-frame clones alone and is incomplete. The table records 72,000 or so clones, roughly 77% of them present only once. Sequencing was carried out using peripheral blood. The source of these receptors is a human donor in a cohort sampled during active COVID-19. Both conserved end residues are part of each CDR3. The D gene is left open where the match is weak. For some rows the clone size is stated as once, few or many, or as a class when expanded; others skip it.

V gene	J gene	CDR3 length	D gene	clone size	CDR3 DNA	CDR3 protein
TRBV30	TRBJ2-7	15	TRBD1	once	TGTGCCTGGAGTGACCAACAGGGGCTGTTAGGGGAGCAGTACTTC	CAWSDQQGLLGEQYF
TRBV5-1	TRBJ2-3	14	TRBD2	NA	TGCGCCAGCAGCTCCCGGACTAGTCTGGATACGCAGTATTTT	CASSSRTSLDTQYF
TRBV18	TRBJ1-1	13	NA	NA	TGTGCCAGCTCACCCCTTCGGGGCACTGAAGCTTTCTTT	CASSPLRGTEAFF
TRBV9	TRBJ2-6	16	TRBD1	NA	TGTGCCAGCAGCGTTGGACAGGGAGCAGGGGCCAACGTCCTGACTTTC	CASSVGQGAGANVLTF
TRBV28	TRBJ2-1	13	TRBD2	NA	TGTGCCAGCAGCTCTCAGGGAGGGGATGAGCAGTTCTTC	CASSSQGGDEQFF
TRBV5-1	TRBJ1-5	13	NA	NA	TGCGCCAGCAAGGGAGGGATCAATCAGCCCCAGCATTTT	CASKGGINQPQHF
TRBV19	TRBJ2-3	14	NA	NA	TGTGCCAGTAGTATTGGAGGGAGGACAGATACGCAGTATTTT	CASSIGGRTDTQYF
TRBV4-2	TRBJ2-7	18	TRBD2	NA	TGTGCCAGCAGCCAAGAAGTCTTAGCGGGAGAAGGTGCCTACGAGCAGTACTTC	CASSQEVLAGEGAYEQYF
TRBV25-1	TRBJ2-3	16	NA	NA	TGTGCCAGCAGTGATCCAAAGCTCTCTTCCACAGATACGCAGTATTTT	CASSDPKLSSTDTQYF
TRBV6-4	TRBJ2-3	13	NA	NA	TGTGCCAGCAGTTCAGCGGACACAGATACGCAGTATTTT	CASSSADTDTQYF
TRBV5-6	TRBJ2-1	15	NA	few	TGTGCCAGCAGCTTCCAGGGGGGATTTTACAATGAGCAGTTCTTC	CASSFQGGFYNEQFF
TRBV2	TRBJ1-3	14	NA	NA	TGTGCCAGCATAAGAAGGGGCTCTGGAAACACCATATATTTT	CASIRRGSGNTIYF
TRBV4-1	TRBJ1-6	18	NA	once	TGCGCCAGCAGCCAAGTTACAGCGACTGGGACCAGGGGTTCACCCCTCCACTTT	CASSQVTATGTRGSPLHF
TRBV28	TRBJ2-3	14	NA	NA	TGTGCCAGCAGTTTTAGTCTGGGCACAGATACGCAGTATTTT	CASSFSLGTDTQYF
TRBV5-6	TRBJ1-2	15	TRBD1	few	TGTGCCAGCAGCCCCCGGGACAGCTATAACTATGGCTACACCTTC	CASSPRDSYNYGYTF
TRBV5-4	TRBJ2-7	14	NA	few	TGTGCCAGCAGCCGGGGAGGTGCGAAGAACGAGCAGTACTTC	CASSRGGAKNEQYF
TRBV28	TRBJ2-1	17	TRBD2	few	TGTGCCAGCAGTCCCGTCATGGAGACTAGCAGACGCAATGAGCAGTTCTTC	CASSPVMETSRRNEQFF
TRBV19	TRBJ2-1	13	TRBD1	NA	TGTGCCAGTAGTCTGACAGGGGAGGATGAGCAGTTCTTC	CASSLTGEDEQFF